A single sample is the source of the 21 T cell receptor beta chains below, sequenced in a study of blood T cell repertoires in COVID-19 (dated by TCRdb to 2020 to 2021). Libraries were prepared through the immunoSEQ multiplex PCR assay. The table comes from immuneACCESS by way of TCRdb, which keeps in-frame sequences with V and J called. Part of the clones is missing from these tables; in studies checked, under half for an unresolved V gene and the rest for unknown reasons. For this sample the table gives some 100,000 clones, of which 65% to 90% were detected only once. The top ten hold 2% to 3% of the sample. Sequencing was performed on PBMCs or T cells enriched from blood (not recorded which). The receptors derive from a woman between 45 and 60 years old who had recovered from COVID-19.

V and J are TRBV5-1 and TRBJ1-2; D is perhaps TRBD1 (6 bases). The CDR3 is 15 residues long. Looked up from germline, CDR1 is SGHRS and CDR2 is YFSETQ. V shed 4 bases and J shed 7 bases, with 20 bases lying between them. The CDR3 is CASSPPRGGDSGYTF. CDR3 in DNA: TGCGCCAGCAGCCCCCCCCGAGGGGGAGATAGTGGCTACACCTTC.

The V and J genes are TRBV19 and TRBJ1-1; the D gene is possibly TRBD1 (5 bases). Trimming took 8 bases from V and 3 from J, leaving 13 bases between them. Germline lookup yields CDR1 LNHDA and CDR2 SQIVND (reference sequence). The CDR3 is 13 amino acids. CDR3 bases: TGTGCCAGTGCCTACAGGTTGGACACTGAAGCTTTCTTT. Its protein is CASAYRLDTEAFF. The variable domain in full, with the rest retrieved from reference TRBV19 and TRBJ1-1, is DGGITQSPKYLFRKEGQNVTLSCEQNLNHDAMYWYRQDPGQGLRLIYYSQIVNDFQKGDIAEGYSVSREKKESFPLTVTSAQKNPTAFYLCASAYRLDTEAFFGQGTRLTVV.

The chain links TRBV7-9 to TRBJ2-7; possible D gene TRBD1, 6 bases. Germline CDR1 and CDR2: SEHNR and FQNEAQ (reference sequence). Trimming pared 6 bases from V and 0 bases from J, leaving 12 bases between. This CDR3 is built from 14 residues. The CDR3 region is CASSQGDISYEQYF. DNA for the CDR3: TGTGCCAGCAGTCAAGGGGACATCTCCTACGAGCAGTACTTC.

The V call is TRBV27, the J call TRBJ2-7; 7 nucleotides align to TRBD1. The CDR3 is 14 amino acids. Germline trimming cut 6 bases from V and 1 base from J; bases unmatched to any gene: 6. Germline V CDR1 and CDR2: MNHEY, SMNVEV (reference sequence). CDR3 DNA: TGTGCCAGCAGACGATTGACAGGGTCCTACGAGCAGTACTTC. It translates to CASRRLTGSYEQYF.

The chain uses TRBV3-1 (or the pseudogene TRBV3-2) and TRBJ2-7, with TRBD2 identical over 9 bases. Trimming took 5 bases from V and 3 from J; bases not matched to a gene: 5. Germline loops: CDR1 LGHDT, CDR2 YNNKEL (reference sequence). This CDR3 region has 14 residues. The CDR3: CASSFSGGYYEQYF. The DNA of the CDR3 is TGTGCCAGCAGCTTTAGCGGGGGATACTACGAGCAGTACTTC.

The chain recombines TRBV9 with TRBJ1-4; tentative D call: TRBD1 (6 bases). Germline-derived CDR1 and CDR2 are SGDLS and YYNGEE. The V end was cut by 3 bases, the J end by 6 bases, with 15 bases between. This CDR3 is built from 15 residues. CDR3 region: CASSAGQRVDEKLFF. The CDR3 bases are TGTGCCAGCAGCGCCGGACAGAGGGTGGATGAAAAACTGTTTTTT.

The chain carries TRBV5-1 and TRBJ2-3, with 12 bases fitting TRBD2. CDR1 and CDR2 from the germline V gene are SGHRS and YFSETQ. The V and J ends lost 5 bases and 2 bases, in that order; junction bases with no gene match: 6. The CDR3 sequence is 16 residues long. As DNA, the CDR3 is TGCGCCAGCAGGGCCGGACTAGCGGGGACCACAGATACGCAGTATTTT. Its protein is CASRAGLAGTTDTQYF.

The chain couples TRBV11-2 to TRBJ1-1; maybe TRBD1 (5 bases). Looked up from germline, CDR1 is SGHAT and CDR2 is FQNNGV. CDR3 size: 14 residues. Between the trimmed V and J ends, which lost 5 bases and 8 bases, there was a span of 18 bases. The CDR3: CASSATSGFFEAFF. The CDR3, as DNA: TGTGCCAGCAGCGCCACCTCAGGGTTCTTCGAAGCTTTCTTT.

Here the CDR3 DNA reads TGTGCCAGCAGCTTAGAGAGGGGGAGCACTGAAGCTTTCTTT. Its protein is CASSLERGSTEAFF. This chain links TRBV7-8 with TRBJ1-1; TRBD1 might be the D (6 bases). Trimming left V 1 base short and J 4 bases short, with 10 bases between. The CDR3 runs 14 residues. The germline gives CDR1 SGHVS, CDR2 FQNEAQ. Supplemented by reference TRBV7-8 and TRBJ1-1, the full variable domain reads GAGVSQSPRYKVAKRGQDVALRCDPISGHVSLFWYQQALGQGPEFLTYFQNEAQLDKSGLPSDRFFAERPEGSVSTLKIQRTQQEDSAVYLCASSLERGSTEAFFGQGTRLTVV.

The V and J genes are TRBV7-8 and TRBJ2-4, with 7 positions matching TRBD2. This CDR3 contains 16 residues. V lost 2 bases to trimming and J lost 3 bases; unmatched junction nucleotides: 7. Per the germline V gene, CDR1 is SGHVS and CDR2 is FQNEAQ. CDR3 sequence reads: CASSLSGTSDKNIQYF. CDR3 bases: TGTGCCAGCAGCTTATCGGGAACTAGCGACAAAAACATTCAGTACTTC.

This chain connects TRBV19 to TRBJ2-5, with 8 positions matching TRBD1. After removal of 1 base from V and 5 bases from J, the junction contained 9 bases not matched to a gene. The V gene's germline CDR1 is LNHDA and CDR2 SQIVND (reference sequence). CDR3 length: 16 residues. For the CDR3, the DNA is TGTGCCAGTAGTATAGTTCTCGGACAGGGTGGCGAGACCCAGTACTTC. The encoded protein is CASSIVLGQGGETQYF.

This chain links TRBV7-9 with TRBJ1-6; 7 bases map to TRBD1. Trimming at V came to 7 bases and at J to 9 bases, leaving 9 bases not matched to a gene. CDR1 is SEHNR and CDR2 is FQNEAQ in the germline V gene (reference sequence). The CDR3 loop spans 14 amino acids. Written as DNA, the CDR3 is TGTGCCAGCACCGGTCAGGGGGAAGTTTCACCCCTCCACTTT. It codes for CASTGQGEVSPLHF. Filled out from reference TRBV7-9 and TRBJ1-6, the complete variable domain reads DTGVSQNPRHKITKRGQNVTFRCDPISEHNRLYWYRQTLGQGPEFLTYFQNEAQLEKSRLLSDRFSAERPKGSFSTLEIQRTEQGDSAMYLCASTGQGEVSPLHFGNGTRLTVT.

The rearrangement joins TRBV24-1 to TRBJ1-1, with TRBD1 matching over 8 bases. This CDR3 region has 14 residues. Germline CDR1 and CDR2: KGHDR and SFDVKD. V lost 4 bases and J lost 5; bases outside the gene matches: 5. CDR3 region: CATSDHDRGTEAFF. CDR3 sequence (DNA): TGTGCCACCAGTGACCATGACAGGGGAACTGAAGCTTTCTTT.

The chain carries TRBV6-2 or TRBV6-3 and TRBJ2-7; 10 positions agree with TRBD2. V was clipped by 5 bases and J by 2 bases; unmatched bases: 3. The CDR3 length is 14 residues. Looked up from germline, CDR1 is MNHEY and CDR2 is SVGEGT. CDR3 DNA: TGTGCCAGCAGTCGGACTAGCGGAACCTACGAGCAGTACTTC. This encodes CASSRTSGTYEQYF.

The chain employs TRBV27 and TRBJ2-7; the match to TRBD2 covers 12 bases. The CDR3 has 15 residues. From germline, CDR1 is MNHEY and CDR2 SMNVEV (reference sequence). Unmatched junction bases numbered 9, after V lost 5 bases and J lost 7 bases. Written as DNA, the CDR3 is TGTGCCAGCAGTGACAGACTAGCGGGAGCGGGAGAGCAGTACTTC. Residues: CASSDRLAGAGEQYF.

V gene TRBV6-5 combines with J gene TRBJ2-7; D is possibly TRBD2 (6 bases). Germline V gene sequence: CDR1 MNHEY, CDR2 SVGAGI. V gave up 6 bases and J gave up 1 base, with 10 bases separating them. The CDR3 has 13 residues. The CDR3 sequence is CASRASVSYEQYF. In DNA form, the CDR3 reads TGTGCCAGCAGGGCTAGCGTATCCTACGAGCAGTACTTC.

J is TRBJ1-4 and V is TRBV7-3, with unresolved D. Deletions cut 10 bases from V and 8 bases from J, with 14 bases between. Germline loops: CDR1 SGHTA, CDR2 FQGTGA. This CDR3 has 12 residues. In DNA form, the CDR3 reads TGTGCCATTGGCGGTGCAAGAGAAAAACTGTTTTTT. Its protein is CAIGGAREKLFF.

The CDR3 loop reads CASNLIGTGGYGYTF. The CDR3 DNA is TGTGCCAGCAACCTTATCGGGACAGGGGGCTATGGCTACACCTTC. The V gene is TRBV6-6, the J gene TRBJ1-2, with 11 bases identical to TRBD1. The CDR3 has 15 amino acids. From germline, CDR1 is MNHNY and CDR2 SVGAGI (reference sequence). Losses at the gene ends were 7 bases for V and 4 bases for J; bases not matched to a gene: 8.

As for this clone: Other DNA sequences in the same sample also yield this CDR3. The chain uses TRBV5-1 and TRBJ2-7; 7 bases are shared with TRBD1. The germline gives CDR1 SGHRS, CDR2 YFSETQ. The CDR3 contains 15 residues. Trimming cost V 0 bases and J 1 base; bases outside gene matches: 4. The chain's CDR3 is CASSLGGQASYEQYF. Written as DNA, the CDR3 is TGCGCCAGCAGCTTGGGTGGACAGGCTTCCTACGAGCAGTACTTC.

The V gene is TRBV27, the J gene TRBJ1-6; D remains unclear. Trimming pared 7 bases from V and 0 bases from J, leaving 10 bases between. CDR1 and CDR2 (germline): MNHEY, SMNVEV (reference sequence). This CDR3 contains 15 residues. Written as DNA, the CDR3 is TGTGCCAGCAAAGACGGGAGCTCCTATAATTCACCCCTCCACTTT. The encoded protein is CASKDGSSYNSPLHF.

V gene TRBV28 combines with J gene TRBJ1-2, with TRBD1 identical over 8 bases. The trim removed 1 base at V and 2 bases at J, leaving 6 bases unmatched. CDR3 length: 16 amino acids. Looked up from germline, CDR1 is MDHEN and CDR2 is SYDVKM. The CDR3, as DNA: TGTGCCAGCAGTTTATTGGGGGCAGGGGGCAACTATGGCTACACCTTC. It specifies CASSLLGAGGNYGYTF.